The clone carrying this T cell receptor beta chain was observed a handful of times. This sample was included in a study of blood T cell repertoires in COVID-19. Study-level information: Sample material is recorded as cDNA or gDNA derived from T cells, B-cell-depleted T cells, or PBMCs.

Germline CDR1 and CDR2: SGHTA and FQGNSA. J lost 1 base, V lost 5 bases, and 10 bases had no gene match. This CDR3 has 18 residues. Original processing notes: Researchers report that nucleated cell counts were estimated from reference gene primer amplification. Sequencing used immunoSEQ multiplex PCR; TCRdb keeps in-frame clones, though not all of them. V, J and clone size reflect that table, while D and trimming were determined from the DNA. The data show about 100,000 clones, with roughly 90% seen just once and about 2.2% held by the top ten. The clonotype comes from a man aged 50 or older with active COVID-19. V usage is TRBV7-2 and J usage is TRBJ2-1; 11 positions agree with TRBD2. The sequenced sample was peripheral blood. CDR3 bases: TGTGCCAGCAGCGCACATCTAGCGGGGGGCGGGTCCTACAATGAGCAGTTCTTC. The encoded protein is CASSAHLAGGGSYNEQFF.